The T cell receptor beta chain under discussion was sequenced for a study of brain T cells in children with intractable seizures. Points from the study as a whole: Only CDR3 sequence similarity suggested viral specificity, without known HCMV serostatus.

As concerns this clone: The antigen is not known.

The V end was cut by 5 bases, the J end by 5 bases, with 18 bases between. There are 15 residues in the CDR3. Germline V gene data show CDR1 as SEHNR and CDR2 as FQNEAQ (reference sequence). Sequencing was limited to surgery cases with top T cell transcript signatures in brain tissue. Patients received at least one anti-epileptic drug before surgery. Profiling relied on immunoSEQ multiplex PCR, and the TCRdb table lists in-frame clones only, not all of them. The data show around 70,000 clones, just over 90% seen once. The sequence derives from a boy less than two years old with tuberous sclerosis and intractable seizures. Sequenced material: peripheral blood, taken at surgery. V is TRBV7-9 and J is TRBJ1-1; TRBD1 is a possible D gene (6 bases). CDR3 residues: CASSPPAGANTEAFF. In DNA, the CDR3 is TGTGCCAGCAGCCCACCCGCAGGGGCAAATACTGAAGCTTTCTTT.